This TCR beta chain was captured by sequencing in a study of T cells in Graves' hyperthyroidism and ophthalmopathy. In its sample, this clonotype was seen a few times. Its antigen is unknown. Broader study findings: A median around 5.9 months before onset, the model predicted ophthalmopathy. The authors' 13 V-J model separated ophthalmopathy from stable hyperthyroidism. Researchers found most expanded thyroid clonotypes above 0.001 in blood as well.

The CDR3 runs to 12 residues. The germline gives CDR1 SQVTM, CDR2 ANQGSEA. Trimming removed 5 bases from V and 3 bases from J, with 10 bases in between. Using RNA transcripts as the source, TCR beta CDR3 regions were amplified. When the TCR CDR3 underwent first-round RT-PCR, the HTBI primer set was used. Using its own MiXCR run on the multiplex PCR reads, TCRdb lists one record per CDR3 protein. This sample has 600,000 or so distinct CDR3 sequences, with about a sixth found just once. The TCR was taken from a woman aged 30 to 39 with Graves' hyperthyroidism. The chain links TRBV29-1 to TRBJ1-2, with TRBD1 as a possible D gene (6 bases). The sequenced material came from blood. CDR3 sequence (DNA): TGCAGCGTTCAGACAGGAGACTATGGCTACACCTTC. It is translated as CSVQTGDYGYTF. Combining the CDR3 with reference TRBV29-1 and TRBJ1-2 gives the whole variable domain SAVISQKPSRDICQRGTSLTIQCQVDSQVTMMFWYRQQPGQSLTLIATANQGSEATYESGFVIDKFPISRPNLTFSTLTVSNMSPEDSSIYLCSVQTGDYGYTFGSGTRLTVV.